The T cell receptor (beta chain) described here comes from a study of cytomegalovirus exposure and HLA in healthy donors. For this clone: No antigen is known for it.

The CDR3 totals 14 residues. Germline V CDR1 and CDR2: MNHEY, SMNVEV (reference sequence). V gave up 2 bases and J gave up 5 bases, with 12 bases separating them. Vbeta (60) and Jbeta (13) primers were used in the PCR. As originally analysed: An analysis that came later counted approximately 76 million unique TCR beta chains, approximately 9.9 million shared. Only in-frame clones appear in the TCRdb table, and some are missing; sequencing was by immunoSEQ multiplex PCR. The D gene and trimming were derived from the DNA, and the V and J assignments and clone size from that table. The sample includes 120,000 or so clones, 70% to 85% of them seen just once. Findings and caveats of the study: In a later analysis, TCR beta V- and J-gene trimming was associated with a missense DCLRE1C variant.

The sample taken for sequencing was PBMCs. The receptor was derived from a man between 18 and 29 years old in good health and CMV-seropositive. The chain is built from TRBV27 and TRBJ1-2; tentatively, D is TRBD1 (5 bases). CDR3 amino acids: CASSLHGQGYGYTF. The CDR3 DNA is TGTGCCAGCAGTTTACATGGTCAGGGTTATGGCTACACCTTC.